This T cell receptor (beta chain) is from a study of PD-1 blockade in classical Hodgkin lymphoma. TCRdb's copy holds only in-frame clones and misses some; the assay was immunoSEQ multiplex PCR. Of tens of thousands of clones in the sample, 70% to 90% were seen once. This clone was recorded only once. Noted time point: cycle 4 day 1 (C4D1), after about 6 weeks of nivolumab. Each patient's relapse followed autologous stem cell transplantation, and brentuximab vedotin exposure varied. Trimming took 7 bases from V and 1 from J, leaving 14 bases between them. Germline loops: CDR1 MRHNA, CDR2 SNTAGT. The CDR3 covers 15 residues.

This material consisted of peripheral blood mononuclear cells (PBMCs), taken before the fourth cycle of nivolumab. The source of this sequence is a human donor with classical Hodgkin lymphoma. J is TRBJ2-1 and V is TRBV6-4; D may be TRBD2 (6 bases). This CDR3 reads CASTPEAGSYNEQFF. The CDR3 region has the DNA TGTGCCAGCACCCCGGAGGCGGGGTCCTACAATGAGCAGTTCTTC.